This is a list of T cell receptor beta chains from one sample in a study of T-cell reconstitution after alpha-beta-depleted transplantation in children. Via MiXCR, TCRdb re-called the PCR reads, giving one row per CDR3 protein. This sample has hundreds of thousands of distinct CDR3 sequences, with 8.2% found just once. The sample consisted of PBMCs, mostly from graft donor cells, taken 180 days after TCRalphabeta/CD19-depleted stem cell transplant. These receptors all stem from a male patient aged 5 to 17 who had a stem cell transplant for acute lymphoblastic leukemia, so the T cells may come from the graft donor. The CDR3 runs from the conserved cysteine through the conserved F or W. D genes are given only for firm matches. A row's size may be missing; if present it is once, few, many or a size class.

>many|TRBV7-9|NA|TRBJ2-2
CASSATAGVNTGELFF
TGTGCCAGCAGCGCTACTGCCGGCGTGAACACCGGGGAGCTGTTTTTT
>NA|TRBV6-5|NA|TRBJ2-7
CASSYAAPYEQYF
TGTGCCAGCAGTTACGCGGCCCCCTACGAGCAGTACTTC
>few|TRBV7-2|NA|TRBJ2-4
CASSQPPLAKNIQYF
TGTGCCAGCAGCCAACCCCCCCTAGCCAAAAACATTCAGTACTTC
>many|TRBV12-3/TRBV12-4|NA|TRBJ2-1
CASSGQVSYNEQFF
TGTGCCAGCAGTGGCCAGGTTTCCTACAATGAGCAGTTCTTC
>many|TRBV2|TRBD1|TRBJ1-2
CASSVEGGQHGYTF
TGTGCCAGCAGTGTGGAGGGGGGACAGCATGGCTACACCTTC
>many|TRBV5-1|NA|TRBJ1-1
CASSSRQTNTEAFF
TGCGCCAGCAGCTCCCGGCAGACGAACACTGAAGCTTTCTTT
>many|TRBV27|TRBD1|TRBJ2-7
CASSSSGQGETYEQYF
TGTGCCAGCAGTTCGTCGGGACAGGGCGAAACCTACGAGCAGTACTTC
>many|TRBV6-1|NA|TRBJ1-6
CASSRTSYNSPLHF
TGTGCCAGCAGTCGGACCTCCTATAATTCACCCCTCCACTTT
>many|TRBV6-5|NA|TRBJ2-7
CASSLSPWAYEQYF
TGTGCCAGCAGTTTAAGTCCCTGGGCCTACGAGCAGTACTTC
>many|TRBV20-1|TRBD2|TRBJ2-3
CSARGTSRDTQYF
TGCAGTGCTAGGGGGACTAGCAGGGATACGCAGTATTTT
>many|TRBV6-2/TRBV6-3|TRBD2|TRBJ2-1
CASTPGLFTYNEQFF
TGTGCCAGCACCCCGGGACTATTCACCTACAATGAGCAGTTCTTC
>many|TRBV18|NA|TRBJ2-3
CASSPRRTLTRTDTQYF
TGTGCCAGCTCACCAAGGAGGACACTAACCCGCACAGATACGCAGTATTTT
>few|TRBV19|NA|TRBJ2-3
CATRVEGAGTDTQYF
TGTGCCACTCGGGTTGAGGGGGCGGGAACGGATACGCAGTATTTT
>many|TRBV10-3|TRBD1|TRBJ1-4
CAISESDRGPEKLFF
TGTGCCATCAGTGAGTCAGACAGGGGGCCTGAAAAACTGTTTTTT
>many|TRBV7-2|NA|TRBJ2-7
CASSLMLTYEQYF
TGTGCCAGCAGCTTAATGCTTACCTACGAGCAGTACTTC
>many|TRBV5-4|TRBD2|TRBJ2-1
CASSSSRTSGDNEQFF
TGTGCCAGCAGCTCCTCTAGGACTAGCGGGGACAATGAGCAGTTCTTC
>many|TRBV18|TRBD1|TRBJ1-1
CASSYSGTGTEAFF
TGTGCCAGCTCATACTCGGGGACAGGGACTGAAGCTTTCTTT
>many|TRBV29-1|NA|TRBJ1-2
CSVALSNSEGYGYTF
TGCAGCGTTGCCTTATCCAACAGTGAAGGCTATGGCTACACCTTC
>many|TRBV20-1|TRBD2|TRBJ2-1
CSARVIAGGPHEQFF
TGCAGTGCTAGAGTCATAGCGGGGGGGCCCCATGAGCAGTTCTTC
>many|TRBV27|NA|TRBJ1-1
CASSLRGTTEAFF
TGTGCCAGCAGTTTAAGAGGGACCACTGAAGCTTTCTTT
>many|TRBV7-3|NA|TRBJ2-7
CASSLRPAGRSSYEQYF
TGTGCCAGCAGCTTACGTCCGGCAGGCCGAAGCTCCTACGAGCAGTACTTC
>many|TRBV6-2/TRBV6-3|NA|TRBJ1-2
CASSLQGFYGYTF
TGTGCCAGCAGTTTACAGGGTTTCTATGGCTACACCTTC
>many|TRBV5-1|NA|TRBJ1-2
CASSSRSSTNYGYTF
TGCGCCAGCAGCTCCCGTTCCAGTACCAACTATGGCTACACCTTC
>NA|TRBV19|NA|TRBJ1-1
CASTLARGRGAFF
TGTGCCAGTACCCTGGCCCGAGGGCGCGGAGCTTTCTTT
>many|TRBV7-2|NA|TRBJ2-6
CASSLAKGQGSGANVLTF
TGTGCCAGCAGCTTAGCGAAGGGTCAAGGCTCTGGGGCCAACGTCCTGACTTTC
>many|TRBV11-2|NA|TRBJ2-2
CASSLRDTKNTGELFF
TGTGCCAGCAGCCTCCGGGACACCAAAAACACCGGGGAGCTGTTTTTT
>many|TRBV5-1|NA|TRBJ1-6
CASSLLFGTPLHF
TGCGCCAGCAGCTTACTATTCGGGACGCCCCTCCACTTT
>many|TRBV7-9|TRBD1|TRBJ1-1
CASSLQGARSHNEAFF
TGTGCCAGCAGCTTACAGGGGGCGAGATCCCATAATGAAGCTTTCTTT
>NA|TRBV19|NA|TRBJ2-5
CASSIAETQYF
TGTGCCAGTAGTATCGCCGAGACCCAGTACTTC
>many|TRBV13|NA|TRBJ2-2
CASSLPSANTGELFF
TGTGCCAGCAGCTTACCCTCCGCTAACACCGGGGAGCTGTTTTTT
>many|TRBV28|NA|TRBJ2-5
CASSTPRPPDKYF
TGTGCCAGCAGTACCCCGCGGCCCCCAGACAAGTACTTC
>many|TRBV6-5|NA|TRBJ2-3
CASSYDWAGVTDTQYF
TGTGCCAGCAGTTACGATTGGGCAGGGGTCACAGATACGCAGTATTTT
>many|TRBV20-1|NA|TRBJ2-2
CSARGWNTGELFF
TGCAGTGCTAGAGGATGGAACACCGGGGAGCTGTTTTTT
>many|TRBV10-2|NA|TRBJ2-5
CASSESNRGLEETQYF
TGCGCCAGCAGTGAGTCGAACCGGGGGTTAGAGGAGACCCAGTACTTC
>many|TRBV18|NA|TRBJ2-3
CASSLAGVTDTQYF
TGTGCCAGCTCACTGGCTGGGGTCACAGATACGCAGTATTTT
>many|TRBV20-1|NA|TRBJ2-5
CSARDDLETQYF
TGCAGTGCTAGAGATGATTTAGAGACCCAGTACTTC
>many|TRBV7-6|NA|TRBJ2-7
CASSLVGRVTYEQYF
TGTGCCAGCAGCTTAGTCGGCAGGGTCACCTACGAGCAGTACTTC
>NA|TRBV5-1|TRBD1|TRBJ2-7
CASSLDRGGLAVPYEQYF
TGCGCCAGCAGCCTGGACAGGGGGGGGCTAGCGGTACCCTATGAGCAGTACTTC
>many|TRBV5-1|TRBD1|TRBJ1-6
CASSLGQGNSPLHF
TGCGCCAGCAGCTTGGGACAGGGCAATTCACCCCTCCACTTT
>many|TRBV11-2|TRBD1|TRBJ1-6
CASTPRGLSSYNSPLHF
TGTGCCAGCACACCCAGGGGGCTGAGCTCCTATAATTCACCCCTCCACTTT
>many|TRBV12-5|NA|TRBJ1-5
CASGSPRQEYSNQPQHF
TGTGCTAGTGGTTCCCCTCGACAGGAGTATAGCAATCAGCCCCAGCATTTT
>many|TRBV29-1|TRBD1|TRBJ2-7
CSVEVPGQGYEQYF
TGCAGCGTTGAAGTACCGGGACAGGGTTACGAGCAGTACTTC
>many|TRBV20-1|NA|TRBJ1-2
CSARHPGGYTF
TGCAGTGCTAGGCACCCTGGAGGCTACACCTTC
>many|TRBV29-1|NA|TRBJ2-2
CSGHLTGELFF
TGCAGCGGACACCTCACCGGGGAGCTGTTTTTT
>many|TRBV10-1|NA|TRBJ2-7
CASSLSRVSYEQYF
TGCGCCAGCAGCCTCTCCAGGGTAAGCTACGAGCAGTACTTC
>many|TRBV12-3/TRBV12-4|NA|TRBJ2-7
CASSSRGPLEQYF
TGTGCCAGTAGTTCCCGAGGGCCTCTCGAGCAGTACTTC
>many|TRBV25-1|NA|TRBJ1-2
CASSETVTNYGYTF
TGTGCCAGCAGTGAGACAGTTACTAACTATGGCTACACCTTC
>few|TRBV6-2/TRBV6-3|TRBD1|TRBJ2-1
CASSQTTGGNEQFF
TGTGCCAGCAGTCAGACTACAGGGGGGAATGAGCAGTTCTTC